Included here is one T cell receptor beta chain sequence, with context. What it binds is unknown. The PCR employed 60 Vbeta primers together with 13 Jbeta primers. The assay was immunoSEQ multiplex PCR, and TCRdb's table has in-frame clones only and misses some. The sample contains roughly 250,000 clones, roughly 80% of which appear only once. The source of the sample is a study of cytomegalovirus exposure and HLA in healthy donors. Background on the study: Around 200 million T cells yielded 120 million or so unique TCR beta sequences, as an earlier analysis found.

Study-level points and caveats: Earlier findings revealed that most TCR beta V segments proved productive either about 90% or about 30% of the time.

In nominal health when sampled, donors likely had unrecorded immune exposures nonetheless. With V trimmed by 4 bases and J by 5 bases, 13 bases remained unmatched. Looked up from germline, CDR1 is MGHRA and CDR2 is YSYEKL. The CDR3 extends over 17 amino acids. The clonotype was recovered from a girl aged 2-10 years in good health and CMV-seronegative. Specimen: PBMCs. This chain joins TRBV4-1 and TRBJ2-3, with TRBD2 identical over 9 bases. CDR3 bases: TGCGCCAGCAGCCCCCGGTGGGGGCGGGGGGGACTAGATACGCAGTATTTT. Its translation: CASSPRWGRGGLDTQYF.